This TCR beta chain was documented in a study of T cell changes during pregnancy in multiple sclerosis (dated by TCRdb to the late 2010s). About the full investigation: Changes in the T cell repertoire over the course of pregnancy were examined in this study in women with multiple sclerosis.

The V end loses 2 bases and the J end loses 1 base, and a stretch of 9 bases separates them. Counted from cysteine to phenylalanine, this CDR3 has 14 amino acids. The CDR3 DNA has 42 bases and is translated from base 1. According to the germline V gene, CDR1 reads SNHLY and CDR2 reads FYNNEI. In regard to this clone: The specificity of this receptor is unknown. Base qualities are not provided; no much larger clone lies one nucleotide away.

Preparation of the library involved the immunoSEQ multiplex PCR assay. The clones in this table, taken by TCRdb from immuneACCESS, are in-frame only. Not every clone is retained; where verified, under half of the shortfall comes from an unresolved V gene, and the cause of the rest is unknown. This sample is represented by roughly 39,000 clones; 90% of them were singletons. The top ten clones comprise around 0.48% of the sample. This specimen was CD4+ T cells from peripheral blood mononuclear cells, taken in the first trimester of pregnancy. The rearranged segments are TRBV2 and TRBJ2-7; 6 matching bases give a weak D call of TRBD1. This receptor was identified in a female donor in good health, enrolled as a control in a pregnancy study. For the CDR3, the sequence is CASSETGQSYEQYF. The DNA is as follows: TGTGCCAGCAGTGAAACCGGACAGTCCTACGAGCAGTACTTC.